The rows below give T cell receptor beta chains drawn from one sample of a study of T cell responses to AZD1222 COVID-19 vaccine. TCRdb's table, derived via immunoSEQ multiplex PCR, lists solely in-frame clones and lacks some. The sample carries about 76,000 clones, 88% recorded once. The specimen was peripheral blood, collected on day 0 of AZD1222 vaccination. Receptor source: an adult in good health. Both conserved end residues are part of each CDR3. Size tells how often a clone was seen (once, few, many) or the class of an expanded clone, and some rows leave it out.

J	V	size	CDR3
TRBJ1-6	TRBV28	.	CASRFDSPVGNSPLHF
TRBJ1-2	TRBV6-5	.	CASRSDGDYGYTF
TRBJ1-5	TRBV29-1	.	CSVGSGLNQPQHF
TRBJ2-3	TRBV7-2	.	CASSLGGASTDTQYF
TRBJ2-1	TRBV2	.	CASKVAGLSYNEQFF
TRBJ1-2	TRBV20-1	.	CSASGDYGYTF
TRBJ2-4	TRBV4-1	.	CASSPTGRKNIQYF
TRBJ1-2	TRBV7-2	once	CASSLVGQGGYGYTF
TRBJ1-4	TRBV24-1	.	CATSDGRRVANEKLFF
TRBJ2-7	TRBV28	.	CASSSGEQYF
TRBJ2-5	TRBV6-5	.	CASSYSTSGGQETQYF
TRBJ2-3	TRBV30	.	CAWSNLGGRELTDTQYF
TRBJ1-4	TRBV28	.	CASSSRDRQKKLFF
TRBJ2-3	TRBV5-4	.	CASSSSGSTDTQYF
TRBJ2-7	TRBV19	.	CASSIVAGGTSYEQYF
TRBJ2-7	TRBV28	.	CASSFGTGEQYF
TRBJ1-5	TRBV19	.	CASRGGERNQPQHF
TRBJ1-1	TRBV11-2	.	CASSFRDRGDPEAFF
TRBJ1-3	TRBV6-4	.	CASSPQRKQGASGNTIYF
TRBJ2-7	TRBV5-5	.	CASSSGTGKYEQYF
TRBJ2-2	TRBV14	.	CASSQVGGGYGELFF
TRBJ2-1	TRBV27	.	CASSLMGGGGRRVSSYNEQFF
TRBJ2-2	TRBV5-1	.	CASSLAPTSGGRRGELFF
TRBJ1-4	TRBV29-1	.	CSVGDRAGAEKLFF
TRBJ2-3	TRBV18	.	CASSPPNSGGPTDTQYF
TRBJ1-2	TRBV12-2	.	CASRLASQGFGYTF
TRBJ1-3	TRBV6-5	few	CASSSERNTIYF
TRBJ2-7	TRBV18	.	CASSPGLAGYEQYF
TRBJ1-1	TRBV3-1/TRBV3-2	.	CASSPGVGGRVNTEAFF
TRBJ2-2	TRBV6-4	.	CASSDSGSSTGELFF
TRBJ1-2	TRBV6-5	.	CASSFLREYGYTF
TRBJ2-4	TRBV27	.	CASSYIAKNIQYF
TRBJ1-1	TRBV19	.	CASRQQGAGTEAFF